The rows below give T cell receptor beta chains drawn from one sample of a study of T cell repertoires in cytomegalovirus infection. Using its own MiXCR run on the reads, TCRdb lists one record per CDR3 protein. In the table there are about half a million distinct CDR3 sequences, about 44% of which are singletons. These receptors have no known antigen. The sequenced sample was cultured PBMCs, obtained from culture after CMV antigen stimulation. These receptors came from a human donor in good health (CMV status not recorded). Some clones in this sample may be carry-over from other donors' samples. CDR3s include the opening cysteine and the closing phenylalanine or tryptophan. A D gene is named only where the DNA matches it firmly. Size is omitted from some rows. Given values are once, few, many or a class for expanded clones.

v_call	cdr3_length	j_call	d_call	clone_size	cdr3_nt	cdr3_aa
TRBV5-4	13	TRBJ1-1	-	-	TGTGCCAGCACCGAAATCGGGGTTCAAGAAGCTTTCTTT	CASTEIGVQEAFF
TRBV11-2	16	TRBJ2-7	TRBD2	-	TGTGCCAGCAGAGGACTAGCGGGAGTTAGGTCGTACGAGCAGTACTTC	CASRGLAGVRSYEQYF
TRBV4-1	14	TRBJ2-1	-	-	TGCGCCAGCAGCCAAAGGATTTTCGTGAATGAGCAGTTCTTC	CASSQRIFVNEQFF
TRBV5-4	12	TRBJ1-2	-	few	TGTGCCAGCGGGCGGGATCTCTATGGCTACACCTTC	CASGRDLYGYTF
TRBV12-5	16	TRBJ2-1	TRBD2	few	TGTGCTAGTGGTACTCCAGCGGGAGGGAGTGTCAATGAGCAGTTCTTC	CASGTPAGGSVNEQFF
TRBV2	19	TRBJ2-3	TRBD2	few	TGTGCCAGCAGAAACTCGGGACTAGCGGGAGCTACATACACAGATACGCAGTATTTT	CASRNSGLAGATYTDTQYF
TRBV7-9	15	TRBJ2-7	TRBD1	few	TGTGCCAGCAGCGTAGGACAGGGGAGCACCTACGAGCAGTACTTC	CASSVGQGSTYEQYF
TRBV11-2	15	TRBJ2-7	TRBD1	once	TGTGCCAGCATCCCACCGGGACAGGGTGTCGGGGAGCAGTACTTC	CASIPPGQGVGEQYF
TRBV7-9	14	TRBJ1-1	-	few	TGTGCCAGCAGCCCCCGTGGGCCGGGGACTGAAGCTTTCTTT	CASSPRGPGTEAFF
TRBV24-1	14	TRBJ2-2	-	few	TGTGCCACCAGTGATCCGACAGCCACAGGGGAGCTGTTTTTT	CATSDPTATGELFF
TRBV7-2	15	TRBJ2-2	-	-	TGTGCCAGCAGCTTTGTTGTGTTTGTCACCGGGGAGCTGTTTTTT	CASSFVVFVTGELFF
TRBV12-3/TRBV12-4	13	TRBJ2-1	-	few	TGTGCCAGCAGTTCCCGCTCTGACAATGAGCAGTTCTTC	CASSSRSDNEQFF
TRBV7-8	17	TRBJ2-7	TRBD1	-	TGTGCCAGCAGCTTAGTAAGCGGACAGGTCAAACCGTACGAGCAGTACTTC	CASSLVSGQVKPYEQYF
TRBV7-8	12	TRBJ2-1	-	-	TGTGCCAGCAGCATTTTTTACAATGAGCAGTTCTTC	CASSIFYNEQFF
TRBV7-9	14	TRBJ1-1	-	few	TGTGCCAGCAGCCCTTTCTCGGACGGTACTGAAGCTTTCTTT	CASSPFSDGTEAFF
TRBV12-3/TRBV12-4	15	TRBJ2-5	-	few	TGTGCCAGCAGTTCGGGGAGGGGGCGCGGAGAGACCCAGTACTTC	CASSSGRGRGETQYF
TRBV7-2	18	TRBJ2-1	TRBD2	few	TGTGCCAGCAGCCCGGGACTAGCGGGAGGGCCATCCTACAATGAGCAGTTCTTC	CASSPGLAGGPSYNEQFF
TRBV6-1	15	TRBJ2-1	-	few	TGTGCCAGCAAGGGTTGGGGCGGAGAGTACAATGAGCAGTTCTTC	CASKGWGGEYNEQFF
TRBV29-1	13	TRBJ2-5	-	once	TGCAGCGTTGGTTACGGCGCGCTTCGGACCCAGTACTTC	CSVGYGALRTQYF
TRBV6-1	14	TRBJ2-5	-	-	TGTGCCAGCATCTACCCGGGCCACCAAGAGACCCAGTACTTC	CASIYPGHQETQYF
TRBV6-1	22	TRBJ2-5	-	-	TGTGCCAGCAGTGAAGGGCAGCGCCGGGACCTAGTAATTTATGGGCTATGGAAGACCCAGTACTTC	CASSEGQRRDLVIYGLWKTQYF
TRBV19	14	TRBJ1-5	TRBD1	once	TGTGCCAGTAGGCGGACAGGTGGTATTCAGCCCCAGCATTTT	CASRRTGGIQPQHF
TRBV19	11	TRBJ1-4	-	-	TGTGCCACCCGTTCGGGGGAAAAACTGTTTTTT	CATRSGEKLFF
TRBV9	17	TRBJ1-2	TRBD1	-	TGTGCCAGCAGCCTCTACTCTGGGACAGGGGGCCGTTATGGCTACACCTTC	CASSLYSGTGGRYGYTF
TRBV4-1	17	TRBJ2-3	TRBD2	few	TGCGCCAGCAGCCAGACGATAGCGGGGGGGCCCGCAGATACGCAGTATTTT	CASSQTIAGGPADTQYF
TRBV4-1	14	TRBJ2-3	-	-	TGCGCCAGCAGCCAAGAATGGGGACCGTATACGCAGTATTTT	CASSQEWGPYTQYF
TRBV7-9	15	TRBJ1-1	-	-	TGTGCCAGCAGCTTAGGTATGGGTAGAGGCACTGAAGCTTTCTTT	CASSLGMGRGTEAFF
TRBV7-6	14	TRBJ1-1	-	-	TGTGCCAGCAGCCTCGAAGCCTTGAACACTGAAGCTTTCTTT	CASSLEALNTEAFF
TRBV11-2	15	TRBJ2-1	TRBD2	-	TGTGCCAGCAGCTTAGACCCGGGACTAGCGGGGGAGCAGTTCTTC	CASSLDPGLAGEQFF
TRBV5-5	17	TRBJ2-2	TRBD2	-	TGTGCCAGCAGCACCACCCTACTAGCGGGGGAAACCGGGGAGCTGTTTTTT	CASSTTLLAGETGELFF
TRBV7-3	18	TRBJ2-1	TRBD2	-	TGTGCCAGCAGGCACCTGACCCTTAGCGGGGGGCCTAACAATGAGCAGTTCTTC	CASRHLTLSGGPNNEQFF
TRBV5-5	14	TRBJ2-1	-	few	TGTGCCAGCAGCTTGGGGCGACTCGTCAATGAGCAGTTCTTC	CASSLGRLVNEQFF
TRBV12-3/TRBV12-4	18	TRBJ1-5	TRBD1	few	TGTGCCAGCAGTGTTTCCGGGCAGGGGGTCTTGAGCAATCAGCCCCAGCATTTT	CASSVSGQGVLSNQPQHF
TRBV11-2	16	TRBJ2-7	TRBD1	-	TGTGCCAGCAGCTCGCTCCGGGACAGGGGGCTCTACGAGCAGTACTTC	CASSSLRDRGLYEQYF
TRBV7-3	15	TRBJ1-3	-	few	TGTGCCAGCAGCTACACAGTGGCCTCTGGAAACACCATATATTTT	CASSYTVASGNTIYF
TRBV6-1	14	TRBJ2-7	-	-	TGTGCCAGCAGTGCGCGGGCGCCCCTCTACGAGCAGTACTTC	CASSARAPLYEQYF
TRBV9	16	TRBJ2-1	-	-	TGTGCCAGCAGCGTTTCGTGGGCGGGCTCCTACAATGAGCAGTTCTTC	CASSVSWAGSYNEQFF
TRBV7-6	14	TRBJ1-2	-	-	TGTGCCAGCAGCTTAGGTCGCGGCAGCTATGGCTACACCTTC	CASSLGRGSYGYTF
TRBV15	12	TRBJ2-7	-	few	TGTGCCACCAGCAGAGACACAGGACCTCAGTACTTC	CATSRDTGPQYF
TRBV4-3	16	TRBJ2-1	TRBD2	few	TGCGCCAGCAGCCAATCCGCCCGGGACTATTACAATGAGCAGTTCTTC	CASSQSARDYYNEQFF
TRBV12-3/TRBV12-4	16	TRBJ2-2	-	few	TGTGCCAGCAGTACCCAGTCACAGGTGTACACCGGGGAGCTGTTTTTT	CASSTQSQVYTGELFF
TRBV27	13	TRBJ2-1	TRBD2	-	TGTGCCAGCAAGGGACTAGGCTACAATGAGCAGTTCTTC	CASKGLGYNEQFF
TRBV6-6	14	TRBJ2-2	-	few	TGTGCCAGCAGTTCCACAGGTATCTCCGGGGAGCTGTTTTTT	CASSSTGISGELFF
TRBV7-2	13	TRBJ1-2	-	-	TGTGCCAGCAGCCCTCAACAGGGCTATGGCTACACCTTC	CASSPQQGYGYTF